This T cell receptor (beta chain) is drawn from a study of Ad26.COV2.S vaccination and SARS-CoV-2 variants. Study-level information: Each vaccinee took Ad26.COV2.S intramuscularly, once or twice 56 days apart. Study observations and caveats: The study found similar non-spike TCR breadth in vaccine and placebo recipients. Measures of TCR breadth and depth may have fallen short of total T cell responses.

Treatment described: approximately 18 received Ad26.COV2.S at low or high dose, single or two shots; about 5 received placebo; per-sample allocation not given. Following the first vaccine or placebo injection, samples were taken on day 63. Worth noting for this clone: Its target is not known.

Generated by immunoSEQ multiplex PCR, the TCRdb table keeps only in-frame clones and is missing some. The repertoire includes just under 250,000 clones, approximately 90% of them detected once, and approximately 12% sits in the top ten. Germline assignment: CDR1 MNHEY and CDR2 SVGAGI. The V gene lost 7 bases and the J gene lost 6 bases, with 19 bases spanning the gap. The CDR3 has 15 residues. The sequenced sample was peripheral blood, obtained in a trial of Ad26.COV2.S vaccine versus placebo. The gene calls are TRBV6-5 and TRBJ1-3; D possibly corresponds to TRBD1 (5 bases). The origin of this receptor is a person between 18 and 65 years old who received the Ad26.COV2.S COVID-19 vaccine or a placebo. CDR3 sequence: CASTGPAGGENTIYF. The CDR3 DNA reads as TGTGCCAGCACCGGCCCGGCGGGGGGAGAAAACACCATATATTTT.